This T cell receptor beta chain was sequenced in a study of shared clonotypes between healthy human individuals. To note about this clone: What it binds is unknown.

Measured with immunoSEQ multiplex PCR; TCRdb has only the in-frame clones, and not every one. The sample lists around 1,900,000 clones, 80% to 95% occurring once. V was trimmed by 3 bases and J by 2 bases, leaving 10 bases between them. This CDR3 has 14 amino acids. Germline CDR1 and CDR2: ENHRY and SYGVKD. General observations from the study: Unshared clonotypes carried lower generation probabilities than those common to all four donors.

CD45RO negativity and positive selection for CCR7 defined naive CD8 cells, a population that excluded terminally differentiated effector memory CD45RA+ cells. The chain employs TRBV10-3 and TRBJ2-5, with D uncertain. The sample taken for sequencing was naive CD8+ T cells from PBMCs. The receptor was isolated from a man aged 18-30 years in good health. Some clones in this sample may be carry-over from other donors' samples. CDR3 loop: CAISEGPTQETQYF. The DNA for the CDR3 is TGTGCCATCAGTGAAGGCCCTACTCAAGAGACCCAGTACTTC.